This T cell receptor (beta chain) is drawn from a study of blood T cells in healthy people across ages (dated by TCRdb to about 2015). For the wider study: In model experiments, template switching captured roughly one uniquely barcoded TCR beta cDNA molecule for every two T cells. Using deep sequencing normalized with unique cDNA molecular identifiers, the study measured how TCR beta repertoire diversity changes with age. Donors were grouped into four age groups: young (average approximately 15 years), middle-aged (about 40), aged (around 56) and long-lived (over 80). To avoid experimental bias, donors of different ages were distributed randomly across sequencing lanes. Two additional independent replicas of 1 million unique cDNA reads from the same blood draw were analyzed for two donors (one aged 18 to 29 and one aged 80 or older).

The roughly 39 donors, aged roughly 6 to 95 years, were systemically healthy Caucasian individuals from Russia. Each donor gave about 9.7 milliliters of peripheral blood, drawn into EDTA-treated Vacutainer tubes. PBMCs were isolated by Ficoll-Paque density-gradient centrifugation, with at least 7 million obtained per sample. Total RNA, at least 5 micrograms per sample, was extracted from PBMCs with Trizol reagent. For every donor, an aliquot of PBMCs went through flow cytometry to measure the percentages of naive CD45RAhigh/CD27high T cells. Concerning this clonotype itself: Its antigen remains unidentified. The sample holds no much larger clone one base away, and base qualities are not on file.

V is shortened by 1 base, J by 4 bases, and the region joining them spans 14 bases. Reading from cysteine to phenylalanine, the CDR3 counts 16 amino acids. Only the CDR3 DNA stays, 48 bases, in frame from base 1. CDR1 is given as SGHTA and CDR2 as FQGNSA, both from the germline V gene. The study at large found these results: Compared with the aged group, the long-lived group had more naive CD4+ T cells, fewer expanded clones and increased TCR diversity, suggesting age selection. Since profiling was done on bulk unsorted PBMCs, naive and antigen-experienced compartments could not be conclusively compared. Observed TCR beta diversity per million T cells fell roughly linearly with age, and a significant reduction was already apparent by age around 40. Estimates of total diversity based on one million sequenced T cells were considered lower bounds and underestimates. The CMV infection status of donors was not known, potentially confounding age-related changes in expanded clonotypes. The percentage of naive T cells measured by flow cytometry correlated strongly with observed TCR beta diversity.

The method was 5' RACE. This sample was sequenced with an Illumina HiSeq 2500. A second PCR of about 7 to 12 cycles was run with a J-beta primer mix and a sample-barcoded 5' primer. Each TCR beta cDNA molecule received a unique molecular identifier from a template-switch 5' adaptor carrying 12 random nucleotides. Each sample yielded at least 2.5 million CDR3-containing paired-end reads. All of the RNA was converted into first-strand cDNA using the Mint cDNA synthesis kit, with a TRBC-specific oligonucleotide serving as the primer. After uracil-DNA glycosylase treatment, a first 18-cycle PCR used universal primers M1SS and BC2_uni_R on all cDNA. The paper's processing steps were these. Normalization of each sample was performed by random selection of 1 million high-quality reads, each carrying a distinct molecular identifier. Instead of being binned into consensus sequences, reads that shared molecular identifiers were thrown out. MiTCR, run with a Q25 quality threshold and the strictest error-elimination algorithm, handled CDR3 identification, clonotype clustering and error correction. Lower-bound total TCR beta diversity was estimated with a nonparametric unseen species model using Euler transformation. Using fastp trimming at Q25 and MiXCR clonotype assembly, TCRdb reanalyzed the public sequencing data and kept in-frame beta chains. Every distinct CDR3 protein forms one entry, paired with its most common genes and DNA. In this record, the V and J calls reflect TCRdb's handling and not the investigators' own analysis. The sample profile shows about 580,000 distinct CDR3 sequences; roughly 48% of them were found once. Around 24% of the sample comes from the top ten.

The chain is encoded by TRBV7-2 joined to TRBJ2-1, with the D gene possibly TRBD1 or TRBD2, each one fitting 5 bases. Sequenced sample: blood. This clonotype was obtained from an elderly man in good health. The bases are TGTGCCAGCAGCTTAGTTTGGGACCTGGGGTACAATGAGCAGTTCTTC. This translates into CASSLVWDLGYNEQFF.